This T cell receptor (beta chain) was identified in a study of shared clonotypes between healthy human individuals. Naive CD8 cells were CD45RO-negative, positively selected for CCR7, excluding terminally differentiated effector memory CD45RA+ cells. The V gene's germline CDR1 is LGHNA and CDR2 YSLEER. The CDR3 loop spans 17 amino acids. V was clipped by 2 bases and J by 3 bases; unmatched bases: 8. TCRdb's table, derived via immunoSEQ multiplex PCR, lists solely in-frame clones and lacks some. Of about 680,000 clones listed, around 92% are singletons. The source of this sequence is a man aged 25-45 years in good health. V gene TRBV4-3 combines with J gene TRBJ2-3, with TRBD2 identical over 10 bases. Specimen: naive CD8+ T cells sorted from blood. This CDR3 is CASSQLEREGRTDTQYF. CDR3 in DNA: TGCGCCAGCAGCCAATTAGAGCGGGAGGGCCGAACAGATACGCAGTATTTT.